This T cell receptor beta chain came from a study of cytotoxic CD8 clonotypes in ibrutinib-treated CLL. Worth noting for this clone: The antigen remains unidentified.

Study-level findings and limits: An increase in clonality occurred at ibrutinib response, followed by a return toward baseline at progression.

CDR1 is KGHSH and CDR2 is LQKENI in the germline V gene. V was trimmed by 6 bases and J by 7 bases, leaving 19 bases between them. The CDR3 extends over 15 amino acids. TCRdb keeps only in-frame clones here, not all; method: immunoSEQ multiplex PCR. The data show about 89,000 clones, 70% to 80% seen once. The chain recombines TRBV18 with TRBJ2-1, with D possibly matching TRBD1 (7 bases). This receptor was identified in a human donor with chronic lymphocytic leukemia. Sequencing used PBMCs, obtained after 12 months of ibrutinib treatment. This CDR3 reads CASSRPGPGGNEQFF. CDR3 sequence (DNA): TGTGCCAGCTCGCGACCGGGTCCAGGGGGGAATGAGCAGTTCTTC.